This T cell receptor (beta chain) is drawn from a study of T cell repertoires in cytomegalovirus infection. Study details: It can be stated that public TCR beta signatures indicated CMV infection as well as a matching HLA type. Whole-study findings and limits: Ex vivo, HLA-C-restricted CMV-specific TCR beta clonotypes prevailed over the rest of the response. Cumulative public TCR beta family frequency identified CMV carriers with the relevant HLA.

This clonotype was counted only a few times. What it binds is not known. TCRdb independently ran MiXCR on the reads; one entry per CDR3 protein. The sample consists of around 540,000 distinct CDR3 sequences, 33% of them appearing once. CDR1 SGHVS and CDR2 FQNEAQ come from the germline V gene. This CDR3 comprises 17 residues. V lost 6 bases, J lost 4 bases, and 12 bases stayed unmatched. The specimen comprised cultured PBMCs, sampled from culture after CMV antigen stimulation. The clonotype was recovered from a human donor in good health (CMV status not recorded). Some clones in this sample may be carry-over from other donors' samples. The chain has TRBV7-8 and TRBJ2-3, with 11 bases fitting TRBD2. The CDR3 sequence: CASRMIAGGPMADTQYF. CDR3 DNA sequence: TGTGCCAGCAGAATGATAGCGGGAGGGCCTATGGCAGATACGCAGTATTTT.